The source of this T cell receptor (beta chain) is a study of cytomegalovirus exposure and HLA in healthy donors. Study-wide results and limits: Reports state that TCR beta sequences accurately predicted most subjects' HLA-A and HLA-B alleles.

The germline gives CDR1 SGHRS, CDR2 YFSETQ. The CDR3 loop spans 11 amino acids. After removal of 4 bases from V and 11 bases from J, the junction contained 4 bases not matched to a gene. PCR was performed using 60 Vbeta and 13 Jbeta primers. Some clones are missing from TCRdb's copy, which holds only in-frame ones; the method was immunoSEQ multiplex PCR. The profile covers approximately 170,000 clones, with 80% appearing a single time and 9% to 10% taken by the ten largest. Turning to this clone: Antigen unknown.

The V and J genes are TRBV5-1 and TRBJ2-5, with 8 bases matching TRBD1. This receptor was taken from a man aged 18-30 years in good health and CMV-seropositive. Sequencing was carried out using PBMCs. The CDR3 sequence: CASSGGTGQYF. CDR3 nucleotides: TGCGCCAGCAGCGGAGGGACAGGACAGTACTTC. The full variable domain, with the rest looked up from reference TRBV5-1 and TRBJ2-5, is KAGVTQTPRYLIKTRGQQVTLSCSPISGHRSVSWYQQTPGQGLQFLFEYFSETQRNKGNFPGRFSGRQFSNSRSEMNVSTLELGDSALYLCASSGGTGQYFGPGTRLLVL.